Listed below are T cell receptor beta chains from one sample, sequenced in a study of yellow fever vaccine responses in identical twins. TCRdb reanalysed the RT-PCR reads using MiXCR and keeps one entry per CDR3 protein. The repertoire has thousands of distinct CDR3 sequences, roughly 89% of them found once; the top ten carry around 3.4%. This sample comprised T cells from blood (PBMCs), unsorted or a sorted subset (not recorded which), obtained before or after yellow fever vaccination (not recorded which). All receptors derive from a woman younger than 35 who received the yellow fever vaccine. CDR3s include the opening cysteine and the closing phenylalanine or tryptophan. The D gene is left open where the match is weak. Size is omitted from some rows. Given values are once, few, many or a class for expanded clones.

TGTGCCAGCAGCGGCCGGGACAGGGGCCCAGATACGCAGTATTTT | CASSGRDRGPDTQYF | TRBV7-9 | TRBD1 | TRBJ2-3 | .
TGCGCCAGCAGTCAATTGTGGGGGGAAGGGACTTATGGCTACACCTTC | CASSQLWGEGTYGYTF | TRBV23-1 | . | TRBJ1-2 | .
TGCGCCAGCAGTGAGGTCGGACAAGACCACGAGCAGTACTTC | CASSEVGQDHEQYF | TRBV10-1 | . | TRBJ2-7 | .
TGTGCCAGCAGCTCCGCTGTTGGGGAGACCCAGTACTTC | CASSSAVGETQYF | TRBV11-1 | . | TRBJ2-5 | .
TGCGCCAGCAGCCAAGATGAGGGACAGGGCTGGAATGAGCAGTTCTTC | CASSQDEGQGWNEQFF | TRBV4-3 | TRBD1 | TRBJ2-1 | few
TGCGCCAGCAGCCAAGGGCCCAGGGATGGGGCCAACGTCCTGACTTTC | CASSQGPRDGANVLTF | TRBV4-3 | . | TRBJ2-6 | .
TGCGCCAGCAGTCAATCCCATCTAAAGCCCCTCCACTTT | CASSQSHLKPLHF | TRBV23-1 | . | TRBJ1-6 | once
TGTGCCAGTAGTATACAGGGCTCCTACAATGAGCAGTTCTTC | CASSIQGSYNEQFF | TRBV19 | . | TRBJ2-1 | .
TGTGCCAGCAGTTCTTCAAGGGGTACTGGAAACACCATATATTTT | CASSSSRGTGNTIYF | TRBV6-9 | . | TRBJ1-3 | few
TGTGCCAGCTCAGAAGTGAACACTGAAGCTTTCTTT | CASSEVNTEAFF | TRBV18 | . | TRBJ1-1 | .
TGTGCCAGCAGTTATCAGACTAGCGGGGGTGAGCAGTTCTTC | CASSYQTSGGEQFF | TRBV6-2/TRBV6-3 | TRBD2 | TRBJ2-1 | once
TGTGCCAGCAGACCCACAGCTAATGAAAAACTGTTTTTT | CASRPTANEKLFF | TRBV7-3 | . | TRBJ1-4 | .
TGTGCCAGCAGTTTAGGGTGGGATGAGCAGTTCTTC | CASSLGWDEQFF | TRBV28 | . | TRBJ2-1 | .